The 10 T cell receptor beta chains listed next were all sequenced from one sample in a study of cytomegalovirus exposure and HLA in healthy donors (dated by TCRdb to 2016 to 2017). Library generation was performed with the immunoSEQ multiplex PCR assay. A mixture of 60 forward primers for TCR Vbeta segments and 13 reverse primers for TCR Jbeta segments was used in the multiplex PCR. Held by TCRdb, this immuneACCESS table contains in-frame sequences only and omits some clones. Under half of the omission traces to an unresolved V gene where checked; the cause of the rest is unknown. The sample data list about 120,000 clones, and roughly 82% of these were observed just once. The ten top clones hold about 2.7% of the sample. Sequencing used PBMCs. The receptors here all came from a woman aged 40 to 49 in good health and CMV-seropositive.

J is TRBJ2-3 and V is TRBV7-6; possible D gene TRBD2, 5 bases. The CDR3 length is 15 residues. Deletions cut 2 bases from V and 0 bases from J, with 9 bases between. The germline V gene encodes CDR1 SGHVS and CDR2 FNYEAQ. The CDR3 region is CASSLIGGSTDTQYF. DNA of the CDR3: TGTGCCAGCAGCTTAATAGGCGGGAGCACAGATACGCAGTATTTT.

The chain combines TRBV6-5 with TRBJ2-7, with 8 positions matching TRBD2. This CDR3 region has 14 residues. Trimming removed 5 bases from V and 2 bases from J; junction bases left unmatched: 5. Germline assignment: CDR1 MNHEY and CDR2 SVGAGI. In DNA form, the CDR3 reads TGTGCCAGCAGTAGAACGGGAGGGCCCTACGAGCAGTACTTC. Translating gives CASSRTGGPYEQYF.

Here the CDR3 DNA reads TGCGCCAGCAGCTCACAGGCGGACACTGAAGCTTTCTTT. Translated: CASSSQADTEAFF. The chain recombines TRBV5-1 with TRBJ1-1; D perhaps matches TRBD1 (5 bases). Germline V gene sequence: CDR1 SGHRS, CDR2 YFSETQ. V was pared by 3 bases and J by 3 bases, with 9 bases between. CDR3 size: 13 residues.

The rearrangement joins TRBV9 to TRBJ2-5; D is possibly TRBD1 (5 bases). This CDR3 is built from 14 residues. Trimming removed 2 bases from V and 1 base from J, with 9 bases in between. Germline CDR1 SGDLS, CDR2 YYNGEE. The CDR3 reads CASSVEGVQETQYF. As DNA, the CDR3 is TGTGCCAGCAGCGTCGAAGGGGTCCAAGAGACCCAGTACTTC.

CDR3 in DNA: TGTGCCAGTAGGGAGGTTCGAGGAGGGGTAAGCAATCAGCCCCAGCATTTT. Amino acids: CASREVRGGVSNQPQHF. The chain has TRBV19 and TRBJ1-5, with a weak D call TRBD1 (5 bases). V was trimmed by 6 bases and J by 1 base, leaving 19 bases between them. The CDR3 runs 17 residues. The V gene's germline CDR1 is LNHDA and CDR2 SQIVND (reference sequence). The full variable domain, in which reference TRBV19 and TRBJ1-5 provide the parts outside the CDR3, is DGGITQSPKYLFRKEGQNVTLSCEQNLNHDAMYWYRQDPGQGLRLIYYSQIVNDFQKGDIAEGYSVSREKKESFPLTVTSAQKNPTAFYLCASREVRGGVSNQPQHFGDGTRLSIL.

The rearrangement joins TRBV7-9 to TRBJ1-1; D might be TRBD1 (5 bases). Germline CDR1 SEHNR, CDR2 FQNEAQ (reference sequence). The CDR3 totals 14 residues. V was trimmed by 5 bases and J by 2 bases, leaving 12 bases between them. The CDR3 coding sequence is TGTGCCAGCAGCCCTATCGACAGTAACACTGAAGCTTTCTTT. It specifies CASSPIDSNTEAFF.

This chain connects TRBV27 to TRBJ2-6; D is perhaps TRBD2 (6 bases). Germline V gives CDR1 MNHEY, CDR2 SMNVEV (reference sequence). This CDR3 is built from 16 residues. V was cut by 6 bases and J by 3 bases, with 15 bases left in between. The CDR3: CASSHKWGGGANVLTF. Here the CDR3 DNA reads TGTGCCAGCAGCCATAAATGGGGAGGTGGGGCCAACGTCCTGACTTTC.

This clone was observed a few times. The chain carries TRBV6-1 and TRBJ1-5; D is unresolved. CDR1 and CDR2 (germline): MNHNS, SASEGT. CDR3 length: 16 amino acids. Trimming shortened V by 1 base and J by 4 bases, and 14 bases separated the two germline ends. The CDR3 spells CASSEGMLYRNQPQHF. DNA for the CDR3: TGTGCCAGCAGTGAAGGGATGTTGTACAGAAATCAGCCCCAGCATTTT.

The genes are TRBV14 and TRBJ1-2, with D uncertain. This CDR3 spans 15 amino acids. The V end was cut by 1 base, the J end by 4 bases, with 13 bases between. Per germline, CDR1 SGHDN and CDR2 FVKESK. The CDR3 loop is CASSQVTGSAYGYTF. CDR3 coding DNA: TGTGCCAGCAGCCAAGTTACGGGATCAGCCTATGGCTACACCTTC.

About this clone: The junction does not match germline at one end; this may be a read error. CDR3 bases: TGCGCCAGCGGCCATAGGACAGATAATTCACCCCTCCACTTT. Translating it yields CASGHRTDNSPLHF. The chain couples TRBV4-1 to TRBJ1-6, with a tentative D call TRBD1 (6 bases). This CDR3 comprises 14 residues. Germline loops: CDR1 MGHRA, CDR2 YSYEKL.